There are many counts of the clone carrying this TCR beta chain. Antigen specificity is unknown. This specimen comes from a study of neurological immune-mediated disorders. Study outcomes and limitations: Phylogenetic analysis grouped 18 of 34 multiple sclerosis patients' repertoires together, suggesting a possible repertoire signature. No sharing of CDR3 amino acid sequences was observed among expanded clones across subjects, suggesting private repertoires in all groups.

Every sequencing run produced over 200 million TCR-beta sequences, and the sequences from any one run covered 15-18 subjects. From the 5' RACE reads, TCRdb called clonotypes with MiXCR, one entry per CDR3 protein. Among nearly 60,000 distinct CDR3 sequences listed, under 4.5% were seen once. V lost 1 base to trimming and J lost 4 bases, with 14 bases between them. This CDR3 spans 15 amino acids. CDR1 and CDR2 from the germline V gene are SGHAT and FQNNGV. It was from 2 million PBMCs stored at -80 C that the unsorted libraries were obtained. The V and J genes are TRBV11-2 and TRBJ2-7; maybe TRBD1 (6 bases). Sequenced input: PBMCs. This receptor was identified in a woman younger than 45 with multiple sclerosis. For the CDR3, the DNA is TGTGCCAGCAGCTTAGGGGCAGGGGTTCCATACGAGCAGTACTTC. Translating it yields CASSLGAGVPYEQYF.